This T cell receptor beta chain came from a study of preoperative IRX-2 immunotherapy in early breast cancer. Sample treatment: preoperative locoregional IRX-2 cytokine immunotherapy. Patients received preoperative, locoregional IRX-2 cytokine immunotherapy in a phase Ib study. The CDR3 is made up of 13 amino acids. The germline V gene has CDR1 SQVTM and CDR2 ANQGSEA. Between the trimmed V and J ends, which lost 2 bases and 0 bases, there was a span of 8 bases. Assay used: immunoSEQ multiplex PCR; TCRdb lists only in-frame clones, some missing. This repertoire shows 850 to 1,300 clones, about 74% found once; its top ten account for approximately 7.6%.

Sequencing was performed on tumor tissue, taken before IRX-2 immunotherapy. The J gene is TRBJ2-7, the V gene TRBV29-1, with D unclear. The TCR comes from a human donor with breast cancer. In DNA, the CDR3 is TGCAGCGTTGAAATTCAGGTCTCCTACGAGCAGTACTTC. This gives the protein CSVEIQVSYEQYF.